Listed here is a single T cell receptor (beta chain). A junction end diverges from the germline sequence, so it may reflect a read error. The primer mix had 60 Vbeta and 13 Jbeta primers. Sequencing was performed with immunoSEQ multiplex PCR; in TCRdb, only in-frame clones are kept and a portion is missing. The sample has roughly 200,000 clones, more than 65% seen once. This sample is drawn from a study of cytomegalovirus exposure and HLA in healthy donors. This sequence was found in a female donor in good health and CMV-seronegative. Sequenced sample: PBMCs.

The CDR3 here is CASSLDPPPGGLFF. The CDR3 DNA reads TGTGCCAGCAGCTTGGACCCCCCACCCGGGGGGCTGTTTTTT. V is TRBV5-4 and J is TRBJ2-2; TRBD2 is a possible D gene (6 bases). Germline V gene lookup returns CDR1 SGHNT and CDR2 YYREEE (reference sequence). The length of the CDR3 is 14 residues.